Presented here are 23 T cell receptor beta chains from one specimen sequenced in a study of CXCR3-negative and CXCR3-positive naive CD8 T cells (dated by TCRdb to the late 2010s). These receptors are not linked to any known antigen. TCRdb records NextSeq 550 as the sequencer. The Human TCR Profiling Kit (MiLaboratory) was used to prepare UMI-labeled 5' RACE TRB cDNA libraries. TCRdb reprocessed the reads; each CDR3 protein sequence makes one entry, and DNA is unavailable. Per the sample table, the count is over 95,000 distinct CDR3 sequences. The ten largest clones represent about 0.34% of the sample. Results the study describes overall, beyond this receptor: TRB CDR3s from CXCR3-positive naive cells showed higher hydrophobicity (lower Kidera factor 4), lower energy, and higher strength and volume indices than CXCR3-negative naive cells.

Sequencing was carried out using naive CXCR3+ CD8+ T cells from blood. In light of the paper, this sample's cell subset or site label describes: CD45RO-CCR7+CD27+CD95- naive CD8+ T cells expressing CXCR3 (TNR3+). The receptors here all came from a human donor in good health. Some clones in this sample may be carry-over from other donors' samples.

This chain connects TRBV2 to TRBJ2-1; absent DNA, TCRdb's TRBD1 call cannot be checked. The germline CDR1 and CDR2 sequences are SNHLY and FYNNEI. This CDR3 has 18 residues. The CDR3: CATDRDTLSHSSYNEQFF.

This CDR3 reads CASSGTGYSNQPQHF. The chain carries TRBV25-1 and TRBJ1-5. CDR3 length: 15 amino acids. In germline, CDR1 is MGHDK, CDR2 SYGVNS.

CDR3 region: CASSLSTYEQYF. The J gene is TRBJ2-7, the V gene TRBV12-3 or TRBV12-4. The CDR3 covers 12 residues.

This sequence joins TRBV7-6 and TRBJ1-1; the D call of TRBD1 rests on TCRdb alone, since no DNA is present to check it. This CDR3 contains 15 residues. Germline V gene sequence: CDR1 SGHVS, CDR2 FNYEAQ. The chain's CDR3 is CASSLGTDMNTEAFF.

The CDR3 sequence: CASSAEPGLGRPTQYF. The chain carries TRBV7-3 and TRBJ2-3; as DNA is missing, the TRBD2 call by TCRdb cannot be tested. The CDR3 is 16 residues long. Germline values: CDR1 SGHTA, CDR2 FQGTGA.

The gene calls are TRBV20-1 and TRBJ2-1; the TCRdb call, TRBD2, lacks DNA for checking. The germline CDR1 and CDR2 sequences are DFQATT and SNEGSKA (reference sequence). CDR3 size: 12 residues. CDR3 residues: CSARVAVYEQFF.

This sequence joins TRBV13 and TRBJ1-2; with no DNA, the TCRdb D assignment of TRBD1 cannot be verified. The CDR3 has 14 amino acids. Germline CDR1 reads PRHDT; CDR2 reads FYEKMQ (reference sequence). This CDR3 is CASSPRSRGNGYTF.

The chain couples TRBV6-2 or TRBV6-3 to TRBJ2-7; TCRdb's D call, TRBD1, is unchecked because there is no DNA. CDR3 length: 14 residues. Per the germline V gene, CDR1 is MNHEY and CDR2 is SVGEGT. CDR3 amino acids: CASRTGSTHYEQYF.

V usage is TRBV7-9 and J usage is TRBJ2-5. The CDR3 length is 15 residues. Germline loops: CDR1 SEHNR, CDR2 FQNEAQ (reference sequence). CDR3 protein: CASSLSSTTRETQYF. The full variable domain, completed using reference TRBV7-9 and TRBJ2-5, is DTGVSQNPRHKITKRGQNVTFRCDPISEHNRLYWYRQTLGQGPEFLTYFQNEAQLEKSRLLSDRFSAERPKGSFSTLEIQRTEQGDSAMYLCASSLSSTTRETQYFGPGTRLLVL.

This chain uses TRBV28 with TRBJ1-1; no DNA is available, so the TRBD1 call from TCRdb remains unchecked. The germline V gene has CDR1 MDHEN and CDR2 SYDVKM. The CDR3 is 13 amino acids. The CDR3 loop reads CASSWTGSTEAFF.

This chain joins TRBV5-1 and TRBJ2-1; there is no DNA to check the TCRdb D call of TRBD2. CDR1 is SGHRS, CDR2 YFSETQ, per germline. This CDR3 region has 16 residues. The CDR3 sequence: CASGGQTSGDYNEQFF.

The chain joins TRBV27 to TRBJ2-7; TCRdb selects TRBD2, and the lack of DNA leaves this call unchecked. CDR1 is MNHEY, CDR2 SMNVEV, per germline (reference sequence). This CDR3 comprises 13 residues. The CDR3 protein is CASSSLGPNEQYF.

This chain connects TRBV11-3 to TRBJ2-2; TCRdb's D gene call, TRBD1, goes unchecked for lack of DNA. This CDR3 region has 19 residues. The germline gives CDR1 SGHNT, CDR2 YENEEA. The CDR3 here is CASSARRGAKSNLPGELFF. Full variable domain (outside the CDR3, taken from reference TRBV11-3 and TRBJ2-2): EAGVVQSPRYKIIEKKQPVAFWCNPISGHNTLYWYLQNLGQGPELLIRYENEEAVDDSQLPKDRFSAERLKGVDSTLKIQPAELGDSAVYLCASSARRGAKSNLPGELFFGEGSRLTVL.

This chain links TRBV28 with TRBJ2-2; TCRdb's D gene call, TRBD1, goes unchecked for lack of DNA. This CDR3 contains 12 residues. Germline V CDR1 and CDR2: MDHEN, SYDVKM. The CDR3 spells CATQVSTGELFF.

This chain connects TRBV7-9 to TRBJ2-1. This CDR3 region has 13 residues. The germline V gene has CDR1 SEHNR and CDR2 FQNEAQ (reference sequence). The CDR3 is CASSFVSYNEQFF. The entire variable domain, with the rest obtained from reference TRBV7-9 and TRBJ2-1, is as follows: DTGVSQNPRHKITKRGQNVTFRCDPISEHNRLYWYRQTLGQGPEFLTYFQNEAQLEKSRLLSDRFSAERPKGSFSTLEIQRTEQGDSAMYLCASSFVSYNEQFFGPGTRLTVL.

The chain combines TRBV24-1 with TRBJ2-1; TCRdb lists TRBD1, though no DNA is available to test this call. This CDR3 contains 16 residues. The germline V gene has CDR1 KGHDR and CDR2 SFDVKD. The CDR3 loop is CATSDRTGGVYNEQFF.

The CDR3 is CASSPLRSGGTDTQYF. The V call is TRBV7-7, the J call TRBJ2-3; TCRdb lists TRBD2, though no DNA is available to test this call. CDR1 and CDR2 from the germline V gene are SSHAT and FNYEAQ (reference sequence). CDR3 length: 16 residues. Filled out from reference TRBV7-7 and TRBJ2-3, the complete variable domain reads GAGVSQSPRYKVTKRGQDVTLRCDPISSHATLYWYQQALGQGPEFLTYFNYEAQPDKSGLPSDRFSAERPEGSISTLTIQRTEQRDSAMYRCASSPLRSGGTDTQYFGPGTRLTVL.

The rearrangement links TRBV7-6 to TRBJ2-1; the TCRdb D gene call, TRBD2, has no DNA to confirm it. The CDR3 is made up of 17 amino acids. The germline V gene has CDR1 SGHVS and CDR2 FNYEAQ. The CDR3 is CASSPLGGLSSYNEQFF.

CDR3 region: CASSVFPPGTGGAYNIQYF. The chain is built from TRBV19 and TRBJ2-4; TCRdb calls TRBD1, which cannot be checked without DNA. The CDR3 is 19 amino acids. CDR1 is LNHDA and CDR2 is SQIVND in the germline V gene (reference sequence). Variable domain in full (rest from reference TRBV19 and TRBJ2-4): DGGITQSPKYLFRKEGQNVTLSCEQNLNHDAMYWYRQDPGQGLRLIYYSQIVNDFQKGDIAEGYSVSREKKESFPLTVTSAQKNPTAFYLCASSVFPPGTGGAYNIQYFGAGTRLSVL.

The chain carries TRBV7-8 and TRBJ2-1. Germline-derived CDR1 and CDR2 are SGHVS and FQNEAQ. The CDR3 covers 15 residues. The CDR3 reads CASSSQVKAYDEQFF.

The V and J genes are TRBV28 and TRBJ1-1; TCRdb selects TRBD1, and the lack of DNA leaves this call unchecked. The CDR3 spans 17 residues. Germline assignment: CDR1 MDHEN and CDR2 SYDVKM. CDR3 sequence reads: CASSPGDGRFLNTEAFF.

This chain joins TRBV30 and TRBJ2-7; TCRdb names TRBD1, which stays unverified in the absence of DNA. The CDR3 consists of 13 residues. Germline CDR1 and CDR2: GTSNPN and SVGIG (reference sequence). CDR3 sequence: CAWSQAWGDQEYF.

The chain carries TRBV10-3 and TRBJ2-7. This CDR3 has 11 residues. Per germline, CDR1 ENHRY and CDR2 SYGVKD. CDR3 in amino acids: CAISGGYEQYF.